Listed below are T cell receptor beta chains from one sample, sequenced in a study of blood T cell repertoires in COVID-19. Method: immunoSEQ multiplex PCR; TCRdb's copy keeps in-frame clones and lacks some. The sample includes under 85,000 clones, 80% of them seen just once. The specimen sequenced was peripheral blood. The origin of the receptors is a man aged 55 to 70 with active or convalescent COVID-19. Both conserved end residues are part of each CDR3. D genes are given only for firm matches. Clone size appears in some rows only: once, few, many, or a class for an expanded clone.

>-|-|TRBV27|TRBJ1-1
CASSHLSGSAFF
TGTGCCAGCAGTCACCTTTCAGGGTCTGCTTTCTTT
>-|-|TRBV7-2|TRBJ2-4
CASSPAAKNIQYF
TGTGCCAGCAGCCCCGCGGCCAAAAACATTCAGTACTTC
>-|TRBD1|TRBV6-2/TRBV6-3|TRBJ1-2
CASSYPGTVYGYTF
TGTGCCAGCAGTTACCCCGGGACAGTCTATGGCTACACCTTC
>-|TRBD2|TRBV19|TRBJ2-7
CASNTAGGSTYEQYF
TGTGCCAGTAACACAGCGGGGGGCTCAACCTACGAGCAGTACTTC
>-|-|TRBV15|TRBJ2-7
CATSRVLNQRSSYEQYF
TGTGCCACCAGCAGAGTATTGAACCAGCGGAGCTCCTACGAGCAGTACTTC
>-|-|TRBV7-2|TRBJ2-1
CASSPRLVNEQFF
TGTGCCAGCAGCCCCCGACTAGTAAATGAGCAGTTCTTC
>once|-|TRBV6-2/TRBV6-3|TRBJ2-3
CASSYRRTYPVDGDTQYF
TGTGCCAGCAGTTACAGGAGGACTTACCCAGTCGACGGTGATACGCAGTATTTT
>once|-|TRBV29-1|TRBJ1-4
CSAAEATGEKLFF
TGCAGCGCTGCCGAGGCGACGGGGGAAAAACTGTTTTTT
>-|-|TRBV5-1|TRBJ1-1
CASTLDGQGNTEAFF
TGCGCCAGCACCTTGGACGGTCAGGGGAACACTGAAGCTTTCTTT
>-|-|TRBV12-5|TRBJ1-1
CASGLVLSGNTEAFF
TGTGCTAGTGGTTTGGTACTATCTGGGAACACTGAAGCTTTCTTT
>-|TRBD1|TRBV5-1|TRBJ2-7
CASSLQGVTYEQYF
TGCGCCAGCAGCTTACAGGGGGTTACCTACGAGCAGTACTTC
>-|TRBD2|TRBV10-3|TRBJ2-5
CAISERGGETQYF
TGTGCCATCAGTGAGCGGGGGGGCGAGACCCAGTACTTC
>-|-|TRBV6-2/TRBV6-3|TRBJ2-3
CASSHGDTQYF
TGTGCCAGCAGTCACGGAGATACGCAGTATTTT
>few|TRBD2|TRBV7-2|TRBJ2-7
CASSRGVAGPFPYEQYF
TGTGCCAGCAGCCGCGGGGTAGCGGGGCCTTTTCCCTACGAGCAGTACTTC
>-|TRBD1|TRBV6-5|TRBJ1-6
CASSRGDRHSPLHF
TGTGCCAGCAGCCGGGGGGACAGGCATTCACCCCTCCACTTT
>-|-|TRBV3-1/TRBV3-2|TRBJ2-5
CASSQATPGTQYF
TGTGCCAGCAGCCAAGCGACCCCGGGGACCCAGTACTTC
>-|TRBD1|TRBV7-9|TRBJ2-3
CASVLGQGGWTDTQYF
TGTGCCAGCGTATTGGGACAGGGAGGTTGGACAGATACGCAGTATTTT
>-|TRBD1|TRBV6-1|TRBJ2-1
CASSEGGQDYEQFF
TGTGCCAGCAGTGAAGGGGGACAGGACTATGAGCAGTTCTTC
>-|TRBD1|TRBV25-1|TRBJ1-1
CASSESVTLQGWSEAFF
TGTGCCAGCAGTGAATCGGTCACATTACAGGGGTGGTCAGAAGCTTTCTTT
>-|-|TRBV11-2|TRBJ1-2
CASSPEASGQYGYTF
TGTGCCAGCAGCCCCGAGGCCTCAGGGCAATATGGCTACACCTTC
>few|-|TRBV3-1/TRBV3-2|TRBJ2-7
CASSQKQEPTYEQYF
TGTGCCAGCAGCCAAAAACAGGAACCTACCTACGAGCAGTACTTC
>-|-|TRBV3-1/TRBV3-2|TRBJ1-1
CASSQGAGANTEAFF
TGTGCCAGCAGCCAGGGCGCGGGGGCGAACACTGAAGCTTTCTTT
>few|TRBD1|TRBV19|TRBJ1-5
CASRPTGTVNNQPQHF
TGTGCCAGTAGGCCTACCGGGACAGTGAACAATCAGCCCCAGCATTTT
>-|TRBD1|TRBV5-1|TRBJ2-5
CASSSPDRVRQETQYF
TGCGCCAGCAGCTCCCCGGACAGGGTACGACAAGAGACCCAGTACTTC
>-|TRBD1|TRBV6-6|TRBJ1-1
CASTPGTGVRDTEAFF
TGTGCCAGCACCCCGGGGACAGGGGTGCGGGACACTGAAGCTTTCTTT
>-|TRBD1|TRBV18|TRBJ1-4
CASSPGTGDEKLFF
TGTGCCAGCTCACCAGGGACAGGGGATGAAAAACTGTTTTTT
>-|TRBD1|TRBV14|TRBJ2-1
CASRHRGNEQFF
TGTGCCAGCCGACACAGGGGGAATGAGCAGTTCTTC
>few|-|TRBV12-3/TRBV12-4|TRBJ1-5
CASRKTDNQPQHF
TGTGCCAGCAGGAAGACAGATAATCAGCCCCAGCATTTT
>once|-|TRBV27|TRBJ2-7
CASSLGRGPSYEQYF
TGTGCCAGCAGTTTAGGCAGGGGACCTTCCTACGAGCAGTACTTC
>-|-|TRBV5-3|TRBJ2-5
CARSLPGVETQYF
TGTGCCAGAAGCTTGCCGGGGGTGGAGACCCAGTACTTC
>-|-|TRBV27|TRBJ1-1
CASSTIRSTEAFF
TGTGCCAGCAGTACAATTCGGAGCACTGAAGCTTTCTTT
>-|TRBD1|TRBV6-6|TRBJ1-4
CASSYGDREVKLFF
TGTGCCAGCAGTTACGGGGACAGGGAAGTAAAACTGTTTTTT
>-|TRBD2|TRBV2|TRBJ2-2
CASGRVAAEITGELFF
TGTGCCTCAGGGAGGGTAGCCGCGGAAATTACCGGGGAGCTGTTTTTT
>-|TRBD1|TRBV11-2|TRBJ1-2
CASSSLRGRDYGYTF
TGTGCCAGCAGCTCCCTCAGGGGGCGCGACTATGGCTACACCTTC
>-|TRBD1|TRBV7-2|TRBJ2-5
CASRRSRDRQETQYF
TGTGCCAGCAGACGTTCCAGGGACAGGCAAGAGACCCAGTACTTC
>-|-|TRBV28|TRBJ1-1
CASSFEGTGIRNTEAFF
TGTGCCAGCAGTTTTGAGGGAACGGGGATTCGGAACACTGAAGCTTTCTTT
>-|-|TRBV3-1/TRBV3-2|TRBJ2-7
CASSQFGPYEQYF
TGTGCCAGCAGCCAGTTTGGGCCTTACGAGCAGTACTTC
>-|-|TRBV15|TRBJ1-2
CATSPGRDGGYTF
TGTGCCACCAGCCCGGGGCGGGATGGTGGCTACACCTTC
>-|TRBD1|TRBV30|TRBJ2-5
CAWSGKGAGAETQYF
TGTGCCTGGAGTGGCAAGGGGGCAGGAGCGGAGACCCAGTACTTC
>once|-|TRBV6-6|TRBJ2-7
CASSLTDSSYEQYF
TGTGCCAGCAGTCTTACGGACAGCTCCTACGAGCAGTACTTC
>-|-|TRBV6-6|TRBJ1-2
CASSTPEGYYGYTF
TGTGCCAGCAGCACCCCCGAGGGTTACTATGGCTACACCTTC
>-|TRBD2|TRBV14|TRBJ2-5
CASSQALAGASQYF
TGTGCCAGCAGCCAAGCACTAGCGGGGGCCTCCCAGTACTTC
>-|-|TRBV27|TRBJ2-2
CASSSRQPTGELFF
TGTGCCAGCAGTTCAAGACAGCCGACCGGGGAGCTGTTTTTT
>-|TRBD1|TRBV19|TRBJ2-3
CASRDPMGQGIRDTQYF
TGTGCCAGTAGGGATCCCATGGGACAGGGGATAAGGGATACGCAGTATTTT